Below, 18 T cell receptor beta chains from the same sample are listed, as sequenced in a study of T cell responses to AZD1222 COVID-19 vaccine. Generated by immunoSEQ multiplex PCR, the TCRdb table keeps only in-frame clones and is missing some. This sample has around 65,000 clones; about four fifths occur once, and the top ten carry around 28%. Sample: peripheral blood, taken 28 days after the second AZD1222 dose. The source is an adult who received the AZD1222 COVID-19 vaccine.

The chain is built from TRBV2 and TRBJ1-6, with TRBD1 as a possible D gene (5 bases). The V gene lost 8 bases and the J gene lost 10 bases, with 12 bases spanning the gap. CDR1 SNHLY and CDR2 FYNNEI come from the germline V gene. The CDR3 runs to 12 residues. The CDR3 is CASSGSKSPLHF. Here the CDR3 DNA reads TGTGCCAGCTCAGGGTCGAAGTCACCCCTCCACTTT.

The chain has TRBV4-3 and TRBJ1-1; D uncertain. This CDR3 contains 14 residues. With 1 base removed from V and 2 bases from J, the gap between germline ends came to 8 bases. In germline, CDR1 is LGHNA, CDR2 YSLEER. The DNA of the CDR3 is TGCGCCAGCAGCCAAGGCCTAAAAAACACTGAAGCTTTCTTT. It translates to CASSQGLKNTEAFF.

This clone was recorded a few times. The genes are TRBV15 and TRBJ2-6, with a weak D call TRBD1 (6 bases). There are 15 residues in the CDR3. Germline V gene data show CDR1 as LNHNV and CDR2 as YYDKDF (reference sequence). Trimming removed 5 bases from V and 0 bases from J, with 8 bases in between. CDR3 bases: TGTGCCACCAGCGGACAGATCTCTGGGGCCAACGTCCTGACTTTC. It translates to CATSGQISGANVLTF.

This rearrangement joins TRBV27 to TRBJ1-4; D possibly corresponds to TRBD1 (5 bases). This CDR3 contains 14 residues. Germline lookup yields CDR1 MNHEY and CDR2 SMNVEV (reference sequence). The V gene lost 2 bases and the J gene lost 8 bases, with 12 bases spanning the gap. CDR3 region: CASSLHRQTEKLFF. The CDR3 DNA follows: TGTGCCAGCAGTTTACACCGACAGACCGAAAAACTGTTTTTT.

V gene TRBV14 combines with J gene TRBJ2-7; D not resolved. Trimming removed 4 bases at V and 2 bases at J, with 9 bases between. This CDR3 has 13 residues. Germline V gene data show CDR1 as SGHDN and CDR2 as FVKESK. The CDR3 nucleotides are TGTGCCAGCAGCCGCAGACTCCCCTACGAGCAGTACTTC. Encoded protein: CASSRRLPYEQYF.

V and J are TRBV2 and TRBJ2-7, with D hard to call. V dropped 7 bases and J dropped 2 bases, with 12 bases sitting between them. CDR3 size: 13 residues. Germline V gene sequence: CDR1 SNHLY, CDR2 FYNNEI. The chain's CDR3 is CASNEPFTYEQYF. DNA of the CDR3: TGTGCCAGCAACGAACCATTCACCTACGAGCAGTACTTC.

V is TRBV7-8 and J is TRBJ2-2; perhaps D is TRBD1 or TRBD2 (5 bases each). The V end lost 1 base, the J end lost 0 bases, and 15 bases lay between the germline ends. CDR1 and CDR2 from the germline V gene are SGHVS and FQNEAQ. This CDR3 comprises 18 residues. The CDR3 bases are TGTGCCAGCAGCTTAGTCGGGACGACTATTTCGAACACCGGGGAGCTGTTTTTT. This sequence encodes CASSLVGTTISNTGELFF.

This clone was observed a single time. The chain links TRBV30 to TRBJ1-6; 8 bases line up with TRBD1. The CDR3 extends over 16 amino acids. Germline V CDR1 and CDR2: GTSNPN, SVGIG (reference sequence). After removal of 2 bases from V and 7 bases from J, the junction contained 10 bases not matched to a gene. In DNA, the CDR3 is TGTGCCTGGAGTCCCTCCGGGACAGGAGAAAATTCACCCCTCCACTTT. Protein product: CAWSPSGTGENSPLHF.

This chain joins TRBV5-4 and TRBJ1-1; D is ambiguous. Trimming cost V 4 bases and J 5 bases, with 12 bases left between them. The CDR3 is 13 residues long. Germline V gene lookup returns CDR1 SGHNT and CDR2 YYREEE (reference sequence). CDR3: CASSPEDGTEAFF. DNA of the CDR3: TGTGCCAGCAGCCCGGAGGACGGGACTGAAGCTTTCTTT.

The CDR3 here is CASSLGGDTQYF. In DNA, the CDR3 is TGCGCCAGCAGCTTGGGTGGAGATACGCAGTATTTT. The V and J genes are TRBV5-1 and TRBJ2-3, with unresolved D. The germline gives CDR1 SGHRS, CDR2 YFSETQ. V dropped 0 bases and J dropped 5 bases, with 4 bases sitting between them. The CDR3 covers 12 residues.

Many counts were recorded for this clone. The rearrangement links TRBV19 to TRBJ1-5, with no clear D. CDR1 is LNHDA and CDR2 is SQIVND in the germline V gene (reference sequence). CDR3 length equals 13 residues. The ends were cut back, 5 bases at V and 4 bases at J, with 9 bases in the middle. For the CDR3, the DNA is TGTGCCAGTAGTCCATTAGGGAATCAGCCCCAGCATTTT. This codes for CASSPLGNQPQHF.

The J gene is TRBJ2-5, the V gene TRBV7-9; D gene uncertain. Germline V gives CDR1 SEHNR, CDR2 FQNEAQ (reference sequence). This CDR3 contains 14 residues. Trimming took off 1 base at V and 2 bases at J, with 8 bases between the two ends. The CDR3 coding sequence is TGTGCCAGCAGCTTAGAGGGCAGACAAGAGACCCAGTACTTC. It yields the protein CASSLEGRQETQYF.

This clone appeared once. The chain combines TRBV29-1 with TRBJ2-7; D tentatively fits TRBD1 or TRBD2 (6 bases each). This CDR3 is built from 12 residues. The germline V and J ends were trimmed by 7 bases and 4 bases, with 14 bases remaining between them. Germline CDR1 is SQVTM and CDR2 is ANQGSEA. CDR3 in amino acids: CSALWGAYEQYF. DNA of the CDR3: TGCAGCGCCTTGTGGGGGGCGTACGAGCAGTACTTC.

This chain links TRBV7-9 with TRBJ2-3, with TRBD1 as a possible D gene (5 bases). Trimming shortened V by 5 bases and J by 4 bases, and 10 bases separated the two germline ends. CDR1 and CDR2 (germline): SEHNR, FQNEAQ (reference sequence). CDR3 size: 13 residues. The CDR3 DNA reads TGTGCCAGCAGCCCCAAGGGGCCAGATACGCAGTATTTT. This sequence encodes CASSPKGPDTQYF.

CDR3 sequence reads: CSASEPGLSYNEQFF. The CDR3 DNA is TGCAGTGCTAGTGAACCGGGACTCTCCTACAATGAGCAGTTCTTC. V usage is TRBV20-1 and J usage is TRBJ2-1; TRBD2 might be the D (6 bases). V was shortened by 3 bases and J by 0 bases, with 12 bases between the two germline ends. The CDR3 contains 15 residues. The V gene's germline CDR1 is DFQATT and CDR2 SNEGSKA (reference sequence).

The chain employs TRBV6-2 or TRBV6-3 and TRBJ2-2; D not certain. V lost 3 bases and J lost 5, with 10 bases in between. The length of the CDR3 is 14 residues. Germline lookup yields CDR1 MNHEY and CDR2 SVGEGT. CDR3 sequence: CASSYLEGTGELFF. The CDR3 nucleotides read TGTGCCAGCAGTTATTTGGAAGGGACCGGGGAGCTGTTTTTT.

CDR3 sequence: CASSIGLAGIDEQYF. The CDR3, as DNA: TGTGCCAGCAGCATTGGACTAGCGGGAATTGACGAGCAGTACTTC. The J gene is TRBJ2-7, the V gene TRBV7-9; 12 nucleotides line up with TRBD2. CDR1 and CDR2 from the germline V gene are SEHNR and FQNEAQ (reference sequence). This CDR3 comprises 15 residues. The ends lost 5 bases at V and 5 bases at J; junction bases unmatched: 7.

CDR3 region: CADRGEGEKLFF. CDR3 in DNA: TGTGCGGACAGGGGAGAGGGGGAAAAACTGTTTTTT. This rearrangement joins TRBV2 to TRBJ1-4, with 9 bases aligning to TRBD1. This CDR3 comprises 12 residues. The germline gives CDR1 SNHLY, CDR2 FYNNEI.